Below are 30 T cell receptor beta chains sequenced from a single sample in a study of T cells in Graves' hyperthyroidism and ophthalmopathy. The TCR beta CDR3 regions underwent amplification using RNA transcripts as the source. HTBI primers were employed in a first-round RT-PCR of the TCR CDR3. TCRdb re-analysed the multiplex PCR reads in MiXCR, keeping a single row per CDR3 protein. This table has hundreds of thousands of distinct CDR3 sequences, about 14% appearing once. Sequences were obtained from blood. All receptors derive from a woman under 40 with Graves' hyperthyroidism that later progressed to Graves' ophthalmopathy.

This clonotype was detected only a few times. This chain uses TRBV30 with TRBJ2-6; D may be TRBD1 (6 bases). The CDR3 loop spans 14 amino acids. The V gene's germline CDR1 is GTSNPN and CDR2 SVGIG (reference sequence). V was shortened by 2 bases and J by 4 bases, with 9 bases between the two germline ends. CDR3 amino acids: CAWSTGSGANVLTF. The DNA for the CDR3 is TGTGCCTGGAGTACAGGGTCCGGGGCCAACGTCCTGACTTTC.

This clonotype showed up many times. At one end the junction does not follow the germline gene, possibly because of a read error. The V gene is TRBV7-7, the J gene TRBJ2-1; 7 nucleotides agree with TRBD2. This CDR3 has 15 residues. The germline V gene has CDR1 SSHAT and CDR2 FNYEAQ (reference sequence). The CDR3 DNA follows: TGTGCTAGCAGCTTATCGGTAGCGGGCTACAATGAGCAGTTCTTC. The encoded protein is CASSLSVAGYNEQFF.

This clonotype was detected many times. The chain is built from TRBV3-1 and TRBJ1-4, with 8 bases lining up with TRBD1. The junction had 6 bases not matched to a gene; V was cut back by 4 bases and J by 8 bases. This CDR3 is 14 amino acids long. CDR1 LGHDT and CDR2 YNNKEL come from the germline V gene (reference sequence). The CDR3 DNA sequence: TGTGCCAGCAGCCCGACAGGGGCAGGGGAAAAACTGTTTTTT. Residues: CASSPTGAGEKLFF.

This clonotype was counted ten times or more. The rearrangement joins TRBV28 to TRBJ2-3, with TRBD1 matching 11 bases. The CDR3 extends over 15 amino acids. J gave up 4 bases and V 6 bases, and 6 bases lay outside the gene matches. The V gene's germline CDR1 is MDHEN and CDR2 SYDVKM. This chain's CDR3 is CASRWTGGQADTQYF. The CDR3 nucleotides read TGTGCCAGCAGGTGGACAGGGGGCCAGGCAGATACGCAGTATTTT. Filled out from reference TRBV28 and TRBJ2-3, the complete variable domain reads DVKVTQSSRYLVKRTGEKVFLECVQDMDHENMFWYRQDPGLGLRLIYFSYDVKMKEKGDIPEGYSVSREKKERFSLILESASTNQTSMYLCASRWTGGQADTQYFGPGTRLTVL.

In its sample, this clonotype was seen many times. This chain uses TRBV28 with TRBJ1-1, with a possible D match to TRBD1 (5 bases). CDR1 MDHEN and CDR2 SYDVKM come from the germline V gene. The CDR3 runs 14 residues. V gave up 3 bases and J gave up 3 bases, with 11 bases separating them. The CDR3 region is CASSFPWGDTEAFF. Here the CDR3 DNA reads TGTGCCAGCAGTTTTCCTTGGGGGGACACTGAAGCTTTCTTT.

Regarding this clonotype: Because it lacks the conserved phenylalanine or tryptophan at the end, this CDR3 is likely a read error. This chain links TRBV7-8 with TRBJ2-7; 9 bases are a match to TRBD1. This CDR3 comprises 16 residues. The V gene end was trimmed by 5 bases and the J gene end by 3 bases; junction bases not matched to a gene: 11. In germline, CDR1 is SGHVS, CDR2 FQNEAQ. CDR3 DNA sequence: TGTGCCAGCAGCCGAACCGGGACAGGGACGCTCTACGAGCAGTACTAC. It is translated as CASSRTGTGTLYEQYY.

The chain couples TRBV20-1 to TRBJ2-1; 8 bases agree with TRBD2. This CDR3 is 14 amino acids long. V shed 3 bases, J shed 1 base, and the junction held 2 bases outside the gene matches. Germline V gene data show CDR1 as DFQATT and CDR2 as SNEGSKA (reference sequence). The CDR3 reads CSARVAGSYNEQFF. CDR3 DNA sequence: TGCAGTGCTAGGGTAGCGGGATCCTACAATGAGCAGTTCTTC.

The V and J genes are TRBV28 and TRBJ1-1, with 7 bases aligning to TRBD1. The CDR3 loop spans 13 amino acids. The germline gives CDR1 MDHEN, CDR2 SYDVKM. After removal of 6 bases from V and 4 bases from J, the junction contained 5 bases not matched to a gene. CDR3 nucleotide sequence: TGTGCCAGCAGAGCACAGGGGATCACTGAAGCTTTCTTT. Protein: CASRAQGITEAFF. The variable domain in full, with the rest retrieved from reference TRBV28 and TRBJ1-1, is DVKVTQSSRYLVKRTGEKVFLECVQDMDHENMFWYRQDPGLGLRLIYFSYDVKMKEKGDIPEGYSVSREKKERFSLILESASTNQTSMYLCASRAQGITEAFFGQGTRLTVV.

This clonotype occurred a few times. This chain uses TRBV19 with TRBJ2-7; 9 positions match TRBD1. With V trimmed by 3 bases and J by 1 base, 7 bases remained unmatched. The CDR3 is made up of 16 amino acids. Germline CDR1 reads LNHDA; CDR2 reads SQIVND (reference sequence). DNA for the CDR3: TGTGCCAGTAGTATCTCCCCGGGACAGGGATCCTACGAGCAGTACTTC. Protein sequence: CASSISPGQGSYEQYF.

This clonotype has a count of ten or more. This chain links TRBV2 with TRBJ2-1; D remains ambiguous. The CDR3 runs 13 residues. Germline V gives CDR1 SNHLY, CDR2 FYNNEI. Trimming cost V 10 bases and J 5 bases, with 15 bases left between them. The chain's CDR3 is CATVTGSDNEQFF. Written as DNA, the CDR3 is TGTGCCACCGTGACGGGCTCTGACAATGAGCAGTTCTTC.

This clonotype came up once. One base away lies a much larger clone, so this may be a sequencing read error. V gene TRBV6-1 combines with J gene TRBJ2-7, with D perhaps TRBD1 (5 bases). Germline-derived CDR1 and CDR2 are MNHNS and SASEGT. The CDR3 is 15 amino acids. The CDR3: CASSGSGITSYDQYF. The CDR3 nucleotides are TGTGCCAGCAGTGGTTCAGGGATAACGTCCTACGACCAGTACTTC.

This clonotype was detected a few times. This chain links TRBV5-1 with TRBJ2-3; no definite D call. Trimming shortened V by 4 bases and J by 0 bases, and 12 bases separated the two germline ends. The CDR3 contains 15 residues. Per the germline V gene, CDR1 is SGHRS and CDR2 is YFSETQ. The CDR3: CASSPGASSTDTQYF. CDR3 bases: TGCGCCAGCAGCCCCGGAGCGTCTAGCACAGATACGCAGTATTTT.

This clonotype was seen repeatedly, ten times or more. This chain's CDR3 is CATSDFPGHSTDTQYF. The CDR3 DNA reads as TGTGCCACCAGTGATTTCCCGGGACACAGCACAGATACGCAGTATTTT. The chain employs TRBV24-1 and TRBJ2-3; D is possibly TRBD1 (6 bases). Germline-derived CDR1 and CDR2 are KGHDR and SFDVKD. The CDR3 covers 16 residues. V dropped 1 base and J dropped 0 bases, with 10 bases sitting between them.

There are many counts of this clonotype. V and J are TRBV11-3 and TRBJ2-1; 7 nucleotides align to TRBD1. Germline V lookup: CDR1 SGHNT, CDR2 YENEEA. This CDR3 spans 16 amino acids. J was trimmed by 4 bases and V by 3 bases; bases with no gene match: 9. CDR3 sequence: CASSLPFGTVYNEQFF. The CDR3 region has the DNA TGTGCCAGCAGCTTGCCCTTTGGGACAGTATACAATGAGCAGTTCTTC.

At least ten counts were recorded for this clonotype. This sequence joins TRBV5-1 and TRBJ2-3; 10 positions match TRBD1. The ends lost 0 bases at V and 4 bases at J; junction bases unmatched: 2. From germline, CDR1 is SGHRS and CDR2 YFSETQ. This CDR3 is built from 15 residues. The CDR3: CASSLAGQGADTQYF. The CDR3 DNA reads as TGCGCCAGCAGCTTGGCAGGACAGGGGGCAGATACGCAGTATTTT.

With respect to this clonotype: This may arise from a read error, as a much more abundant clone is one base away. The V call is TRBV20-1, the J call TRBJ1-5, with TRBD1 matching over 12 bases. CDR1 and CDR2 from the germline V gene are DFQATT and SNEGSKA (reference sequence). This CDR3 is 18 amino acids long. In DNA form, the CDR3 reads TGCAGTGCTCCTCGATCGGGACAGGGGGCGATCGGCAATCTGCCCCAGCATTTT. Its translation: CSAPRSGQGAIGNLPQHF.

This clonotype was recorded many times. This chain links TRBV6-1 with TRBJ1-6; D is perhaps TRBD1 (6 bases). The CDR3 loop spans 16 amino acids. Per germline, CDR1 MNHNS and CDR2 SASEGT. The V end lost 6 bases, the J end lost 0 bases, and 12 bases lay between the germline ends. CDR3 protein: CASRAQQGSYNSPLHF. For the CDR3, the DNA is TGTGCCAGCAGAGCCCAACAGGGCTCCTATAATTCACCCCTCCACTTT.

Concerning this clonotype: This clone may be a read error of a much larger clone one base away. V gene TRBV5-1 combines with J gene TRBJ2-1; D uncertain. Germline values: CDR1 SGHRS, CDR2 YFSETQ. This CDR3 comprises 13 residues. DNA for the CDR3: TGCGCCAGCAGCTTGACAACCTACAATGAGCGGTTCTTC. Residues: CASSLTTYNERFF.

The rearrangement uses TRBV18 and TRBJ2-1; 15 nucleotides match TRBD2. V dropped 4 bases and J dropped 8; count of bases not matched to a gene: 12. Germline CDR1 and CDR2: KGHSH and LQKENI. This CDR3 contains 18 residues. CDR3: CASSRPTSGTSGRYEQFF. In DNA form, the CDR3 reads TGTGCCAGCTCACGACCCACCTCCGGGACTAGCGGGAGGTATGAGCAGTTCTTC.

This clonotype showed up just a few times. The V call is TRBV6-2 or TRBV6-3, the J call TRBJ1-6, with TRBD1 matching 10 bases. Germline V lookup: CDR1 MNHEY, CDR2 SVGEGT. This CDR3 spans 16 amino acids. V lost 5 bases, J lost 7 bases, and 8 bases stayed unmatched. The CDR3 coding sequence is TGTGCCAGCAGTCAAAAGCGGACAGGGGGAAATTCACCCCTCCACTTT. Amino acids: CASSQKRTGGNSPLHF.

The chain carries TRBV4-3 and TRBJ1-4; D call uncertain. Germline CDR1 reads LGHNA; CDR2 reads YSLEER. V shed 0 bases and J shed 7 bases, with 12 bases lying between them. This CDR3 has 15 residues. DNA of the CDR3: TGCGCCAGCAGCCAAGATCTTCTCTCTGGTGAAAAACTGTTTTTT. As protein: CASSQDLLSGEKLFF.

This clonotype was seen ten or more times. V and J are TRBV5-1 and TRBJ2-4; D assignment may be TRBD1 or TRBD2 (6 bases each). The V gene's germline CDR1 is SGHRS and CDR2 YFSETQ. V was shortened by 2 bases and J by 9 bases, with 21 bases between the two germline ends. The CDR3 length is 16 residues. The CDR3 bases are TGCGCCAGCAGCTTACAGACAGGAGGGCTTCGGGTCATTCAGTACTTC. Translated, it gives CASSLQTGGLRVIQYF. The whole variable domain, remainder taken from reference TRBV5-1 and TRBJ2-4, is KAGVTQTPRYLIKTRGQQVTLSCSPISGHRSVSWYQQTPGQGLQFLFEYFSETQRNKGNFPGRFSGRQFSNSRSEMNVSTLELGDSALYLCASSLQTGGLRVIQYFGAGTRLSVL.

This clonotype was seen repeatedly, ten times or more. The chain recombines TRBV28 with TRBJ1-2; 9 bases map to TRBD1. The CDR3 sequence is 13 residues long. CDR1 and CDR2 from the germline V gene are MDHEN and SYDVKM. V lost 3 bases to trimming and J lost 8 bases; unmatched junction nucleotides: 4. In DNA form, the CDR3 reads TGTGCCAGCAGTTTGGGGGACAGGGAGGGCTACACCTTC. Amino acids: CASSLGDREGYTF.

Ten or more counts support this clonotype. Written as DNA, the CDR3 is TGTGCCAGCGGACCGGGACAGGACAATGAGCAGTTCTTC. Protein sequence: CASGPGQDNEQFF. The chain uses TRBV7-3 and TRBJ2-1; TRBD1 aligns across 8 bases. The CDR3 sequence is 13 residues long. With V trimmed by 8 bases and J by 5 bases, 5 bases remained unmatched. Germline-derived CDR1 and CDR2 are SGHTA and FQGTGA.

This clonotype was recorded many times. CDR3 DNA: TGTGCCAGCAGCCAAGTGGGGTACCGACAGGGGTACTATGGCTACACCTTC. Amino acids: CASSQVGYRQGYYGYTF. The J gene is TRBJ1-2, the V gene TRBV14; 8 bases map to TRBD1. Trimming at V came to 1 base and at J to 3 bases, leaving 10 bases not matched to a gene. The CDR3 contains 17 residues. CDR1 and CDR2 from the germline V gene are SGHDN and FVKESK. Combining the CDR3 with reference TRBV14 and TRBJ1-2 gives the whole variable domain EAGVTQFPSHSVIEKGQTVTLRCDPISGHDNLYWYRRVMGKEIKFLLHFVKESKQDESGMPNNRFLAERTGGTYSTLKVQPAELEDSGVYFCASSQVGYRQGYYGYTFGSGTRLTVV.

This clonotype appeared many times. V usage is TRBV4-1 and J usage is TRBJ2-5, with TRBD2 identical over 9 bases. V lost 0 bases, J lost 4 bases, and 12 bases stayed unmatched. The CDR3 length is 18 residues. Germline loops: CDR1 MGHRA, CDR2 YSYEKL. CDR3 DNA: TGCGCCAGCAGCCAAGATACGGGGGGCGGGAGGGCCGGAGAGACCCAGTACTTC. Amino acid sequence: CASSQDTGGGRAGETQYF.

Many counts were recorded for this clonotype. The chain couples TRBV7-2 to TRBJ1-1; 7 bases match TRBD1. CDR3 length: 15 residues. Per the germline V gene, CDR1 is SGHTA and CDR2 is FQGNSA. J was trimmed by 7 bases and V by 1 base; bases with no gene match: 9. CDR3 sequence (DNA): TGTGCCAGCAGCTTAGAGGGGGCGCGAACAAATGAAGCTTTCTTT. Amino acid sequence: CASSLEGARTNEAFF.

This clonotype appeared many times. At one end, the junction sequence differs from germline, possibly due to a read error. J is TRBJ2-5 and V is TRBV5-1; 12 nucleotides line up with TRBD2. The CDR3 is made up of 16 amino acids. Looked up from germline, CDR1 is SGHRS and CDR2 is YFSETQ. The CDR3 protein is CASSPGLAGFQETQYF. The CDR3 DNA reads TGTGCCAGCAGCCCCGGACTAGCGGGGTTCCAAGAGACCCAGTACTTC. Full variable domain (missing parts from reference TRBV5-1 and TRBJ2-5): KAGVTQTPRYLIKTRGQQVTLSCSPISGHRSVSWYQQTPGQGLQFLFEYFSETQRNKGNFPGRFSGRQFSNSRSEMNVSTLELGDSALYLCASSPGLAGFQETQYFGPGTRLLVL.

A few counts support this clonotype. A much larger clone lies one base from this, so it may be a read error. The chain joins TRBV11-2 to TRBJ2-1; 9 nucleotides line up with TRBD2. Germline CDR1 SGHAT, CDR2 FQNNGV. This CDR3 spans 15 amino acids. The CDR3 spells CASGAGGSSYNGQFF. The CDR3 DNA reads TGTGCCAGCGGGGCGGGGGGGTCCTCCTACAATGGGCAGTTCTTC.

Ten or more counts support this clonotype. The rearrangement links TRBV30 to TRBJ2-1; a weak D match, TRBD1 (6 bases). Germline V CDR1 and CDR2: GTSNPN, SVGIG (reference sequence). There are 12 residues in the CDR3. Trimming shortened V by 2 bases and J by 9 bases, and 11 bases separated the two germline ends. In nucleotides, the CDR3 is TGTGCCTGGAGTATTTGGGGGCTTGAGCAGTTCTTC. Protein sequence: CAWSIWGLEQFF.